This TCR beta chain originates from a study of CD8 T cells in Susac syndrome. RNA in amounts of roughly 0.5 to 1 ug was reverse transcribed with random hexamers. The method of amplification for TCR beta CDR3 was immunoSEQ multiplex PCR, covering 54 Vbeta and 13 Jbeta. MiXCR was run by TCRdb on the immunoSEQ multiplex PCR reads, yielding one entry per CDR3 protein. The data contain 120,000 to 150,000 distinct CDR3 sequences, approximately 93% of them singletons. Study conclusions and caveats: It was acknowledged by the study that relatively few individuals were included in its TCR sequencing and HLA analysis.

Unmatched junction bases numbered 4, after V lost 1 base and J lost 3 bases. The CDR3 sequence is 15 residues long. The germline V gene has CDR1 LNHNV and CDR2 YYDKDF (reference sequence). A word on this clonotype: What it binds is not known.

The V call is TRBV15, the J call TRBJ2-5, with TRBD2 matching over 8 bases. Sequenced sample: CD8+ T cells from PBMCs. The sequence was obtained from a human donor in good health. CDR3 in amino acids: CATSRVVLAEETQYF. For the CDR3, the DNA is TGTGCCACCAGCAGAGTTGTACTAGCGGAAGAGACCCAGTACTTC.